The entry below gives a single TCR beta chain sequence along with its context. Its antigen is still unknown. These data belong to a study of CD8+CD57+ T cells in acquired aplastic anemia. Study summary: Sorted CD4+ and CD8+ cells gave an average of 3.2 ug of DNA.

Genomic DNA templated the TCR beta VDJ and CDR3 profiling. TCRdb re-called the reads through MiXCR, storing one row per CDR3 protein. The sample carries tens of thousands of distinct CDR3 sequences, approximately 45% recorded once. Looked up from germline, CDR1 is DFQATT and CDR2 is SNEGSKA (reference sequence). The CDR3 covers 16 residues. V lost 3 bases and J 5 bases, leaving 23 bases between the germline ends. Regarding the study as a whole: The study identified twenty-nine CD8+ CDR3 sequences shared by patients and controls.

This chain uses TRBV20-1 with TRBJ2-7; D may be TRBD2 (6 bases). The source is a human donor in good health, serving as a control. Input material: sorted CD4+, CD8+, or CD8+CD57+ T cells (not recorded which) from PBMCs. In DNA form, the CDR3 reads TGCAGTGCTAGGGACCCCGACGGGAGTACCCCCAACGAGCAGTACTTC. This translates into CSARDPDGSTPNEQYF.